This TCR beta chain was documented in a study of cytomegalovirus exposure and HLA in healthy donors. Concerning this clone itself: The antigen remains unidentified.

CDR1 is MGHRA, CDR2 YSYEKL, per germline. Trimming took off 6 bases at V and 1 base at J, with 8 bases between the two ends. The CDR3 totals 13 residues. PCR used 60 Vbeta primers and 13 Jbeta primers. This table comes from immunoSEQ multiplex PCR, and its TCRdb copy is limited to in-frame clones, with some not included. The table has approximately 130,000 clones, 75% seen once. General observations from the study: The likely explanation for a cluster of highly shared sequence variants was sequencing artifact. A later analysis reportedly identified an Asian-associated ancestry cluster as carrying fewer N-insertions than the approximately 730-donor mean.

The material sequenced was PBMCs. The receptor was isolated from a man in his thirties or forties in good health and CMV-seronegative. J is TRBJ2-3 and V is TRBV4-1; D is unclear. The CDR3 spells CASRGQGTDTQYF. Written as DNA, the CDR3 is TGCGCCAGCAGGGGCCAAGGCACAGATACGCAGTATTTT.